These T cell receptor beta chains were read from a single sample in a study of T-cell memory formation after mild COVID-19. MiXCR was run by TCRdb on the 5' RACE reads, yielding one entry per CDR3 protein. The table lists 400,000 or so distinct CDR3 sequences, 20% of them singletons. Specimen: PBMCs or a T cell subset sorted from them (not recorded which). Receptors were obtained from an adult woman who had mild COVID-19 (a few samples of this study predate the infection). Cell type and time point are not known. Each CDR3 is given with its conserved first and last residue. D genes are given only for firm matches. Clone size is not always given. Where it is, it says once, few, many or a class for expanded clones.

len	abundance	d_gene	v_gene	j_gene	CDR3aa	CDR3nt
13	.	.	TRBV28	TRBJ1-2	CASRSGGGYGYTF	TGTGCCAGCAGATCCGGGGGAGGGTATGGCTACACCTTC
13	.	.	TRBV6-6	TRBJ2-7	CASQGQGGSEQYF	TGTGCCTCGCAGGGGCAGGGAGGGTCCGAGCAGTACTTC
14	.	.	TRBV5-6	TRBJ1-2	CASSSITASYGYTF	TGTGCCAGCAGCAGTATAACAGCGAGCTATGGCTACACCTTC
15	many	TRBD2	TRBV5-1	TRBJ2-7	CASSPGTSGTLREYF	TGCGCCAGCAGCCCGGGGACTAGCGGAACACTCAGGGAGTACTTC
16	.	.	TRBV5-1	TRBJ2-3	CASRPGDGLTADTQYF	TGCGCCAGCAGGCCAGGGGATGGGTTAACGGCAGATACGCAGTATTTT
15	.	.	TRBV12-3/TRBV12-4	TRBJ2-1	CASRSGGGLNNEQFF	TGTGCCAGCAGGTCAGGGGGGGGCCTCAACAATGAGCAGTTCTTC
15	few	.	TRBV4-1	TRBJ2-7	CASSQERASPYEQYF	TGCGCCAGCAGCCAAGAGAGGGCAAGTCCCTACGAGCAGTACTTC
15	.	TRBD1	TRBV5-4	TRBJ1-2	CASSFNDGQGDGYTF	TGTGCCAGCAGCTTCAACGATGGACAGGGCGATGGCTACACCTTC
17	.	.	TRBV7-9	TRBJ2-1	CASSSNERALRHNEQFF	TGTGCCAGCAGCAGCAATGAGCGGGCCCTCCGGCACAATGAGCAGTTCTTC
12	few	.	TRBV20-1	TRBJ2-1	CRTGPSYNEQFF	TGCAGGACGGGGCCATCGTACAATGAGCAGTTCTTC
16	.	TRBD2	TRBV2	TRBJ2-3	CASSTTLREGPDTQYF	TGTGCCAGCAGTACTACTTTGCGGGAGGGCCCTGATACGCAGTATTTT
14	few	TRBD2	TRBV11-3	TRBJ2-1	CASSSSGGLNEQFF	TGTGCCAGCAGCTCCTCGGGGGGGCTTAATGAGCAGTTCTTC
15	few	TRBD1	TRBV7-9	TRBJ2-7	CASSAKTGGVHEQYF	TGTGCCAGCAGCGCAAAGACAGGGGGGGTCCACGAGCAGTACTTC
16	few	.	TRBV7-8	TRBJ2-5	CASSPNGQGIQETQYF	TGTGCCAGCAGCCCTAATGGCCAGGGTATCCAAGAGACCCAGTACTTC
18	few	.	TRBV6-5	TRBJ1-1	CASSYAYRDQDRNTEAFF	TGTGCCAGCAGTTACGCATACCGGGACCAGGACAGGAACACTGAAGCTTTCTTT
13	.	.	TRBV9	TRBJ2-7	CASSASGGGEQYF	TGTGCCAGCAGCGCATCAGGGGGGGGCGAGCAGTACTTC
15	.	TRBD2	TRBV6-6	TRBJ2-3	CASRAGTRGPDTQYF	TGTGCCAGCAGAGCCGGGACTAGGGGCCCGGATACGCAGTATTTT
17	.	TRBD2	TRBV6-6	TRBJ2-1	CASSYPTSGETYNEQFF	TGTGCCAGCAGTTACCCTACTAGCGGGGAAACTTACAATGAGCAGTTCTTC
12	few	.	TRBV5-4	TRBJ2-7	CASSSNRHEQYF	TGTGCCAGCAGCTCCAATCGCCACGAGCAGTACTTC
16	.	TRBD1	TRBV7-9	TRBJ2-3	CASSLWDRELQDTQYF	TGTGCCAGCAGCTTGTGGGACAGGGAACTTCAAGATACGCAGTATTTT
13	few	TRBD2	TRBV20-1	TRBJ2-7	CSTGLADTYEQYF	TGCAGTACCGGACTAGCGGATACCTACGAGCAGTACTTC
14	many	TRBD2	TRBV5-1	TRBJ2-7	CASSSGTSVYEQYF	TGCGCCAGCAGCTCAGGGACTAGCGTGTACGAGCAGTACTTC
13	.	TRBD1	TRBV20-1	TRBJ1-5	CSAIGTGNQPQHF	TGCAGTGCTATCGGGACAGGTAATCAGCCCCAGCATTTT
14	.	.	TRBV20-1	TRBJ1-5	CSARGDYSNQPQHF	TGCAGTGCTAGGGGCGACTATAGCAATCAGCCCCAGCATTTT
16	many	.	TRBV4-3	TRBJ2-1	CASSQDLGQPYNEQFF	TGCGCCAGCAGCCAAGATCTCGGACAGCCATACAATGAGCAGTTCTTC
19	few	TRBD1	TRBV23-1	TRBJ2-1	CASSQPGQGGFDVYNEQFF	TGCGCCAGCAGTCAGCCGGGACAGGGAGGCTTTGACGTCTACAATGAGCAGTTCTTC
13	.	TRBD2	TRBV7-8	TRBJ2-2	CASSASGGRELFF	TGTGCCAGCAGCGCTAGCGGAGGAAGGGAGCTGTTTTTT
12	many	.	TRBV24-1	TRBJ1-2	CATEDSNYGYTF	TGTGCCACCGAAGACAGTAACTATGGCTACACCTTC
11	many	.	TRBV11-2	TRBJ2-3	CASSSKGTQYF	TGTGCCAGCAGCTCGAAGGGCACGCAGTATTTT
14	few	.	TRBV7-2	TRBJ1-1	CASSLYLGSTEAFF	TGTGCCAGCAGCCTATATCTTGGGTCCACTGAAGCTTTCTTT
14	few	.	TRBV7-9	TRBJ2-5	CASSSREQWETQYF	TGTGCCAGCAGCTCAAGAGAGCAGTGGGAGACCCAGTACTTC
13	.	.	TRBV24-1	TRBJ1-2	CASEGVWDYGYTF	TGTGCCAGCGAGGGAGTCTGGGACTATGGCTACACCTTC
16	once	.	TRBV5-1	TRBJ1-2	CASSLAPTGFNYGYTF	TGCGCCAGCAGCTTGGCCCCCACAGGATTTAACTATGGCTACACCTTC
14	few	TRBD1	TRBV7-2	TRBJ1-2	CASSLNRGGYGYTF	TGTGCCAGCAGCTTGAACAGGGGGGGCTATGGCTACACCTTC
16	.	.	TRBV11-2	TRBJ2-6	CASSFRGSSGANVLTF	TGTGCCAGCAGCTTTAGGGGATCCTCTGGGGCCAACGTCCTGACTTTC
13	.	.	TRBV3-1	TRBJ1-1	CASSQVENTEAFF	TGTGCCAGCAGCCAAGTGGAGAACACTGAAGCTTTCTTT
16	.	.	TRBV4-2	TRBJ1-1	CASSQAPGRANTEAFF	TGTGCCAGCAGCCAAGCCCCCGGCAGGGCGAACACTGAAGCTTTCTTT
14	few	TRBD2	TRBV5-1	TRBJ2-1	CASSPGLAGDEQFF	TGCGCCAGCAGCCCGGGACTAGCGGGAGACGAGCAGTTCTTC
12	few	.	TRBV29-1	TRBJ2-1	CSVEVRLAFTFF	TGCAGCGTTGAAGTCCGGCTGGCGTTCACGTTCTTC
13	many	.	TRBV18	TRBJ1-3	CASSPGNGNTIYF	TGTGCCAGCTCACCAGGGAACGGAAACACCATATATTTT
15	.	TRBD1	TRBV28	TRBJ2-1	CASSSTGSGSNEQFF	TGTGCCAGCAGTTCGACAGGGTCAGGGAGCAATGAGCAGTTCTTC
15	.	TRBD1	TRBV11-2	TRBJ2-4	CASTLLRDRENIQYF	TGTGCCAGCACTCTACTCCGGGACAGGGAAAACATTCAGTACTTC
15	few	.	TRBV7-8	TRBJ2-3	CASSLGVGYADTQYF	TGTGCCAGCAGCTTAGGAGTCGGGTACGCAGATACGCAGTATTTT
15	.	.	TRBV5-5	TRBJ2-3	CASSLAWGAGDTQYF	TGTGCCAGCAGCTTGGCTTGGGGTGCGGGAGATACGCAGTATTTT
15	.	TRBD1	TRBV15	TRBJ2-7	CATSGSGTGHDEQYF	TGTGCCACCAGCGGTTCCGGGACAGGGCACGACGAGCAGTACTTC
14	.	.	TRBV5-1	TRBJ2-5	CASSLIQGEETQYF	TGCGCCAGCAGCTTGATTCAGGGAGAAGAGACCCAGTACTTC
15	.	TRBD2	TRBV7-8	TRBJ2-7	CASSLRGSFSYEQYF	TGTGCCAGCAGCTTACGCGGGAGTTTCTCCTACGAGCAGTACTTC